Detailed here is one TCR beta chain. Its antigen is undetermined. Germline V gene data show CDR1 as SGHAT and CDR2 as FQNNGV. The CDR3 spans 15 residues. V was clipped by 5 bases and J by 2 bases, with 16 bases between them. The source of the sample is a study of T cells after posttransplantation cyclophosphamide. Overall study results and limits: Blood and skin or GI T cell repertoires showed limited TRB overlap. TRB clonality was highly associated with recipient CMV seropositivity and reactivation. Later blood repertoires were often dominated by clones from the donor CD8+ memory compartment.

Data came from immunoSEQ multiplex PCR; TCRdb stores just in-frame clones and leaves some out. This table holds fewer than 25,000 clones, 80% to 90% found once. Control samples came 1 year after myeloablative marrow transplants with methotrexate plus calcineurin inhibitor. The V gene is TRBV11-2, the J gene TRBJ2-7, with D tentatively TRBD2 (6 bases). This clonotype originated in a female patient aged 50 to 65 who received an allogeneic stem cell transplant from an unrelated donor, was CMV-positive, and had chronic GVHD only. Some T cells may be provided by the graft donor. The sample was PBMCs, taken after an allogeneic stem cell transplant with a calcineurin inhibitor and methotrexate. CDR3 coding DNA: TGTGCCAGCAGCCTGGGGTTGCGGGGAACCTACGAGCAGTACTTC. This sequence encodes CASSLGLRGTYEQYF.